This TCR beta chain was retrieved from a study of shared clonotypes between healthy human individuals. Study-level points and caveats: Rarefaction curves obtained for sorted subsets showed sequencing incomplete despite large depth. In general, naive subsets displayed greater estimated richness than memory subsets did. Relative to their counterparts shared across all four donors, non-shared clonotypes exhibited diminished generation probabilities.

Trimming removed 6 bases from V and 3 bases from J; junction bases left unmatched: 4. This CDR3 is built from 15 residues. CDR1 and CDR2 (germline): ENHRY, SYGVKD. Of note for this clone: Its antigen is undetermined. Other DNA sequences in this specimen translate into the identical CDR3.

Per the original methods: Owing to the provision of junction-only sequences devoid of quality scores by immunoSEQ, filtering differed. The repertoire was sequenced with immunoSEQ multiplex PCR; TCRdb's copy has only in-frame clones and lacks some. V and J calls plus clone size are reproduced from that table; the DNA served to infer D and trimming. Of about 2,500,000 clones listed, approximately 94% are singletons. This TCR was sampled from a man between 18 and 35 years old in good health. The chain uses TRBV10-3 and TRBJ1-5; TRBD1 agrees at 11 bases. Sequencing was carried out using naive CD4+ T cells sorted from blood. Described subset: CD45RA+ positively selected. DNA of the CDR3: TGTGCCATCAGCAGGGACAGGGGGGTCAATCAGCCCCAGCATTTT. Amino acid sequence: CAISRDRGVNQPQHF.